A selection of T cell receptor beta chains follows, all from one sample in a study of response to subunit inactivated influenza vaccine. TCRdb processed the RT-PCR reads anew with MiXCR; each CDR3 protein has one entry. Of approximately 300,000 distinct CDR3 sequences in the sample, roughly 22% were seen once. Sequences were derived from PBMCs from blood, sampled roughly 20 months after vaccination. These receptors came from a man aged 50 to 69 who received an inactivated influenza vaccine. Each CDR3 is given with its conserved first and last residue. D genes are given only for firm matches. Where a row states a size, it is once, few, many or the class of an expanded clone; other rows omit it.

>TRBV7-2|few|TRBJ2-5|-
CASSEARGSQETQYF
TGTGCCAGCAGCGAAGCGAGGGGGTCACAAGAGACCCAGTACTTC
>TRBV20-1|few|TRBJ2-7|TRBD2
CSAESGLAGVTHEQYF
TGCAGTGCTGAAAGCGGACTAGCGGGAGTGACCCACGAGCAGTACTTC
>TRBV30|-|TRBJ1-3|-
CAWTESGNTIYF
TGTGCCTGGACAGAATCTGGAAACACCATATATTTT
>TRBV28|-|TRBJ2-7|TRBD2
CASSLWDTAGRYEQYF
TGTGCCAGCAGTTTATGGGACACAGCGGGAAGGTACGAGCAGTACTTC
>TRBV7-9|few|TRBJ1-4|TRBD1
CASSLAGTGANEKLFF
TGTGCCAGCAGCTTGGCTGGGACAGGGGCGAATGAAAAACTGTTTTTT
>TRBV20-1|many|TRBJ2-7|TRBD2
CSAHRLAGGYEQYF
TGCAGTGCTCATCGACTAGCGGGAGGGTACGAGCAGTACTTC
>TRBV5-1|-|TRBJ1-2|TRBD1
CASSSDRGSGYTF
TGCGCCAGCAGCTCAGACAGGGGGAGCGGCTACACCTTC
>TRBV4-3|few|TRBJ1-4|-
CASSQDGVWTEEKLFF
TGCGCCAGCAGCCAAGATGGGGTTTGGACAGAAGAAAAACTGTTTTTT
>TRBV11-2|many|TRBJ2-3|TRBD2
CASSRFGGSGGRNTQYF
TGTGCCAGCAGCCGGTTTGGGGGTAGCGGGGGTCGCAATACGCAGTATTTT
>TRBV12-3/TRBV12-4|few|TRBJ1-1|-
CASRPLNTEAFF
TGTGCCAGCAGACCCCTGAACACTGAAGCTTTCTTT
>TRBV11-2|few|TRBJ1-1|-
CASSLVRGNTEAFF
TGTGCCAGCAGCTTAGTTCGGGGGAACACTGAAGCTTTCTTT
>TRBV11-2|few|TRBJ2-7|TRBD2
CASSPRTSVAVQYF
TGTGCCAGCAGCCCACGTACTAGCGTCGCGGTGCAGTACTTC
>TRBV19|-|TRBJ1-1|-
CASSMQVNSEAFF
TGTGCCAGTAGTATGCAGGTGAACTCTGAAGCTTTCTTT
>TRBV29-1|-|TRBJ2-3|-
CSADSAADTQYF
TGCAGCGCTGATTCGGCTGCGGATACGCAGTATTTT
>TRBV11-2|few|TRBJ2-7|TRBD2
CASSQAGGRIGEQYF
TGTGCCAGCAGCCAAGCGGGAGGGCGGATTGGCGAGCAGTACTTC
>TRBV12-5|-|TRBJ2-3|TRBD1
CASGWDRGTDTQYF
TGTGCTAGTGGTTGGGACAGGGGGACAGATACGCAGTATTTT
>TRBV11-1|many|TRBJ2-1|-
CASSPRQALMGSYNEQFF
TGTGCCAGCAGCCCCCGGCAGGCATTAATGGGTTCCTACAATGAGCAGTTCTTC
>TRBV4-3|few|TRBJ2-3|-
CASSQDWVPDTQYF
TGCGCCAGCAGCCAAGACTGGGTCCCAGATACGCAGTATTTT
>TRBV3-1|-|TRBJ2-1|-
CASRRAGAQREQFF
TGTGCCAGCAGGAGGGCGGGGGCCCAGAGGGAGCAGTTCTTC
>TRBV11-2|many|TRBJ1-2|-
CASSHRGAGVNHGYTF
TGTGCCAGCAGCCACCGTGGGGCAGGGGTTAACCATGGCTACACCTTC
>TRBV20-1|many|TRBJ1-5|TRBD1
CSARTGGNQPQHF
TGCAGTGCTAGGACAGGGGGCAATCAGCCCCAGCATTTT
>TRBV27|few|TRBJ1-5|-
CASSLRWESNQPQHF
TGTGCCAGCAGTTTAAGGTGGGAGAGCAATCAGCCCCAGCATTTT
>TRBV6-2/TRBV6-3|-|TRBJ1-1|-
CASSYSTTEAFF
TGTGCCAGCAGTTACTCTACTACTGAAGCTTTCTTT
>TRBV11-2|few|TRBJ2-1|-
CASSPGHVYSFF
TGTGCCAGCAGCCCCGGACATGTCTATTCGTTCTTC
>TRBV24-1|few|TRBJ2-1|TRBD1
CATSDMRTGQGYNEQFF
TGTGCCACCAGTGACATGAGAACGGGACAGGGCTACAATGAGCAGTTCTTC
>TRBV4-1|-|TRBJ1-2|TRBD1
CASSKRTGYPNYGYTF
TGCGCCAGCAGCAAACGGACAGGGTACCCTAACTATGGCTACACCTTC
>TRBV5-1|many|TRBJ1-1|TRBD1
CASSIGTANTEAFF
TGCGCCAGCAGTATCGGGACAGCCAACACTGAAGCTTTCTTT
>TRBV5-1|-|TRBJ2-2|TRBD2
CASSLALAGANTGELFF
TGCGCCAGCAGCTTGGCTCTAGCGGGGGCAAACACCGGGGAGCTGTTTTTT
>TRBV18|-|TRBJ2-5|TRBD1
CASSEQGETQYF
TGTGCCAGCTCAGAACAGGGGGAGACCCAGTACTTC
>TRBV6-5|-|TRBJ1-1|-
CASSYRTTEAFF
TGTGCCAGCAGTTACCGTACCACCGAAGCTTTCTTT
>TRBV7-8|few|TRBJ2-7|-
CASSLMAESYEQYF
TGTGCCAGCAGCCTCATGGCGGAAAGCTACGAGCAGTACTTC
>TRBV28|few|TRBJ1-2|-
CASSSHDTEGYTF
TGTGCCAGCAGTTCCCACGATACGGAAGGCTACACCTTC
>TRBV7-8|once|TRBJ2-4|TRBD2
CASSPRVWREGRSKNIQYF
TGTGCCAGCAGCCCCAGGGTTTGGCGGGAGGGCCGTTCCAAAAACATTCAGTACTTC
>TRBV7-6|few|TRBJ1-5|TRBD1
CASSLGSGQGFGQPQHF
TGTGCCAGCAGCTTAGGGTCGGGACAGGGGTTCGGCCAGCCCCAGCATTTT
>TRBV4-3|-|TRBJ1-2|-
CASSPLPAASGYGYTF
TGCGCCAGCAGCCCCCTACCTGCGGCAAGTGGCTATGGCTACACCTTC
>TRBV7-9|once|TRBJ2-5|-
CASSPPGLQETQYF
TGTGCCAGCAGCCCACCGGGACTCCAAGAGACCCAGTACTTC
>TRBV7-7|-|TRBJ1-3|TRBD1
CASSLAGRDSPPFPIYGSGNTIYF
TGTGCTAGCAGCTTAGCGGGGAGGGACAGTCCCCCTTTCCCGATATATGGCTCTGGAAACACCATATATTTT
>TRBV20-1|few|TRBJ1-5|TRBD1
CSALRTGGANQPQHF
TGCAGTGCTCTCCGGACAGGGGGTGCCAATCAGCCCCAGCATTTT
>TRBV4-2|-|TRBJ2-5|-
CASSDDLQPYF
TGTGCCAGCAGCGACGACCTACAACCGTACTTC
>TRBV10-3|-|TRBJ2-1|TRBD1
CAIRAGGSYNEQFF
TGTGCCATCAGGGCAGGGGGCTCCTACAATGAGCAGTTCTTC
>TRBV27|-|TRBJ1-1|-
CASRPDRFTEAFF
TGTGCCAGCAGACCTGACAGGTTCACTGAAGCTTTCTTT